The 10 T cell receptor beta chains presented below share a single source sample, sequenced in a study of monozygotic twins with inflammatory bowel disease (dated by TCRdb to about 2019). The library was obtained by 5' RACE. This sample was sequenced with an Illumina HiSeq 2500. After reprocessing by TCRdb, each CDR3 protein sequence is one entry, and no DNA is given. This sample's table lists about 450,000 distinct CDR3 sequences. The ten largest clonotypes hold 2.4% of the sample. The sample was blood. The receptors derive from a human donor with ulcerative colitis or Crohn's disease, or a healthy co-twin of an affected twin (not recorded which).

J is TRBJ1-1 and V is TRBV10-3; no DNA is available, so the TRBD1 call from TCRdb remains unchecked. This CDR3 is 13 amino acids long. Germline V gene sequence: CDR1 ENHRY, CDR2 SYGVKD. CDR3 region: CAISESEGVTAFF.

J is TRBJ2-2 and V is TRBV19. CDR1 and CDR2 from the germline V gene are LNHDA and SQIVND (reference sequence). The CDR3 runs 15 residues. CDR3 amino acids: CASSIGLLNTGELFF.

The rearrangement joins TRBV24-1 to TRBJ1-3. The CDR3 spans 14 residues. Germline CDR1 reads KGHDR; CDR2 reads SFDVKD. The CDR3 sequence is CATSDYNSGNTIYF.

This chain connects TRBV19 to TRBJ2-5; TCRdb calls TRBD1, which cannot be checked without DNA. This CDR3 has 14 amino acids. Germline CDR1 LNHDA, CDR2 SQIVND (reference sequence). Here the CDR3 reads CASSMVGQQETQYF.

This rearrangement joins TRBV12-3 or TRBV12-4 to TRBJ1-6. This CDR3 is 12 amino acids long. CDR3: CASSTWDSPLHF.

The J gene is TRBJ1-6, the V gene TRBV20-1; lacking DNA, the TRBD1 call made by TCRdb goes unchecked. This CDR3 contains 16 residues. The germline CDR1 and CDR2 sequences are DFQATT and SNEGSKA (reference sequence). The CDR3 sequence: CSAEGRRSQYNSPLHF.

The gene calls are TRBV6-2 or TRBV6-3 and TRBJ1-1; TCRdb's D call, TRBD1, is unchecked because there is no DNA. The CDR3 sequence is 17 residues long. Germline loops: CDR1 MNHEY, CDR2 SVGEGT. This CDR3 is CASSSPTGKGFNTEAFF.

The CDR3 loop reads CAAQPLGNSPLHF. J is TRBJ1-6 and V is TRBV24-1. This CDR3 is built from 13 residues. Germline V lookup: CDR1 KGHDR, CDR2 SFDVKD.

The rearrangement joins TRBV3-1 to TRBJ1-2; absent DNA, TCRdb's TRBD1 call cannot be checked. Germline-derived CDR1 and CDR2 are LGHDT and YNNKEL (reference sequence). The CDR3 covers 16 residues. CDR3 amino acids: CASSQDNSGTYYGYTF.

The V gene is TRBV4-1, the J gene TRBJ1-4. Germline V gene lookup returns CDR1 MGHRA and CDR2 YSYEKL. The CDR3 totals 15 residues. The CDR3 protein is CASSQDRLNNEKLFF.